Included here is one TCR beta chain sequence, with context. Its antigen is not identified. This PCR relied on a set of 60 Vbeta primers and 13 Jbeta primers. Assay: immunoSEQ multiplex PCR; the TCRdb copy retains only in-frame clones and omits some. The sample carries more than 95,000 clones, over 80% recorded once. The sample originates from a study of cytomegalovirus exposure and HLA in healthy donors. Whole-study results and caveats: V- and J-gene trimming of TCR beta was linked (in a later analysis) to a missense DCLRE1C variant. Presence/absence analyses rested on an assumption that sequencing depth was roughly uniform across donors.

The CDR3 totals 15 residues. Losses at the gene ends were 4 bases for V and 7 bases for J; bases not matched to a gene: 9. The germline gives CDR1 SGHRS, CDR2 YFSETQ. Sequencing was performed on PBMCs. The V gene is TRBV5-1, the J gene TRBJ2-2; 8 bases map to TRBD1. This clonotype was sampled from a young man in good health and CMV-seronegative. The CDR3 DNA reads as TGCGCCAGCAGCCCGCCGGACAGGGACGGCGGGGAGCTGTTTTTT. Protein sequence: CASSPPDRDGGELFF.